This TCR beta chain came from a study of OX40 agonist ivuxolimab in advanced cancers. Germline assignment: CDR1 SGHRS and CDR2 YFSETQ. The CDR3 runs to 15 residues. J gave up 3 bases and V 4 bases, and 2 bases lay outside the gene matches. Repertoires were generated with immunoSEQ multiplex PCR, while TCRdb's copy carries only in-frame clones and drops some. This table holds about 55,000 clones, approximately 91% found once. The source of this sequence is an adult with an advanced solid tumor such as melanoma, head and neck, liver or kidney cancer. The chain recombines TRBV5-1 with TRBJ2-6, with 9 bases aligning to TRBD1. Source: CD4+ or CD8+ T cells sorted from blood, taken in a trial of the OX40 agonist ivuxolimab. Here the CDR3 DNA reads TGCGCCAGCAGCCCGGACAGGGGTGGGGCCAACGTCCTGACTTTC. Protein sequence: CASSPDRGGANVLTF.